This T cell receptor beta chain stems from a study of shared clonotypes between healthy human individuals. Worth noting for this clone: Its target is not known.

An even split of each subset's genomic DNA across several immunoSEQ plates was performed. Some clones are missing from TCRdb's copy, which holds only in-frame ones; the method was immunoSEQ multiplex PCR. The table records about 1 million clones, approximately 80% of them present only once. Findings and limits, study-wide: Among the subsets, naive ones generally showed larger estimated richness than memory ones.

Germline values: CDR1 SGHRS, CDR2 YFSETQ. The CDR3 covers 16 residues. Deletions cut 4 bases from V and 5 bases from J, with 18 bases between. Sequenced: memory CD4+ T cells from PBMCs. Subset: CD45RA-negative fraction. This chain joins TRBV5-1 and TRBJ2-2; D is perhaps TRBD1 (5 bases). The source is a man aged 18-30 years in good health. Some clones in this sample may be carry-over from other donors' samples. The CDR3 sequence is CASSRVRQGSTGELFF. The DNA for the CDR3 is TGCGCCAGCAGCAGGGTACGGCAGGGTTCGACCGGGGAGCTGTTTTTT.